This T cell receptor beta chain was identified during a study of blood T cell repertoires in COVID-19. Study-wide background: From T cells, B-cell-depleted T cells, or PBMCs came the material, which was cDNA or gDNA.

From germline, CDR1 is SGHDN and CDR2 FVKESK. This CDR3 is 14 amino acids long. V was clipped by 4 bases and J by 4 bases, with 12 bases between them. Using immunoSEQ multiplex PCR, the repertoire was profiled, and TCRdb retains in-frame clones only, with some absent. This repertoire shows tens of thousands of clones, about 89% found once; its top ten account for 44%. Sequenced: peripheral blood. This TCR was sampled from a human donor in a cohort sampled during active COVID-19. V is TRBV14 and J is TRBJ2-3, with D tentatively TRBD1 (5 bases). The CDR3 loop is CASSPDLGADTQYF. The CDR3 nucleotides read TGTGCCAGCAGCCCCGATTTAGGGGCAGATACGCAGTATTTT.